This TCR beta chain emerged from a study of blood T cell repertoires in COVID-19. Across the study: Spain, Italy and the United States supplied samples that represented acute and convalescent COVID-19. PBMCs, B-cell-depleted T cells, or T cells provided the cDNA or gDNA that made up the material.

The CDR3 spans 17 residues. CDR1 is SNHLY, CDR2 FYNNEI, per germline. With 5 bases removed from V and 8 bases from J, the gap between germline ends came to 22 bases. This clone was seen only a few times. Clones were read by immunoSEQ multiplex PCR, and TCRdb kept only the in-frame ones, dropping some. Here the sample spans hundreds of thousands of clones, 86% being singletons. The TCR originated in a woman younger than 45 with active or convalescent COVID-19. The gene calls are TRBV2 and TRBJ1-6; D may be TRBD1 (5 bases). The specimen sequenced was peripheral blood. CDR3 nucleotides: TGTGCCAGCAGTTTCACGCCTCAGGGATCGGGAGATTCACCCCTCCACTTT. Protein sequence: CASSFTPQGSGDSPLHF. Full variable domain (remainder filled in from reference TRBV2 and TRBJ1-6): EPEVTQTPSHQVTQMGQEVILRCVPISNHLYFYWYRQILGQKVEFLVSFYNNEISEKSEIFDDQFSVERPDGSNFTLKIRSTKLEDSAMYFCASSFTPQGSGDSPLHFGNGTRLTVT.